A single TCR beta chain is shown here with its context. This specimen belongs to a study of blood T cell repertoires in COVID-19. Data came from immunoSEQ multiplex PCR; TCRdb stores just in-frame clones and leaves some out. The sample lists fewer than 250,000 clones, 80% to 90% occurring once. Germline CDR1 is SGHTA and CDR2 is FQGTGA. The CDR3 is made up of 14 amino acids. Trimming cost V 5 bases and J 8 bases; bases outside gene matches: 4. The TCR originated in a man between 50 and 59 years old with acute or convalescent COVID-19. Material for sequencing was peripheral blood. The V and J genes are TRBV7-3 and TRBJ2-1; 12 nucleotides line up with TRBD2. CDR3 sequence reads: CASSMTSGSYEQFF. The CDR3 DNA reads as TGTGCCAGCAGCATGACTAGCGGGAGCTATGAGCAGTTCTTC.